Listed below are T cell receptor beta chains from one sample, sequenced in a study of T cells in Graves' hyperthyroidism and ophthalmopathy. MiXCR, run by TCRdb on the multiplex PCR reads, gives a single entry per CDR3 protein. The data hold under 700,000 distinct CDR3 sequences, with 15% to 20% observed a single time. Sequencing used blood. The receptors stem from a woman between 18 and 29 years old with Graves' hyperthyroidism. Both conserved end residues are part of each CDR3. Fields, in order: J gene, D gene, clone size, V gene, CDR3 DNA, CDR3 protein. D genes are given only for firm matches. Part of the rows lack a size; the others show once, few, many or a class for expanded clones.

>TRBJ1-5|TRBD1|few|TRBV4-2
TGTGCCAGCAGCCAAGATCCCGACAGGGGGTCACAGCCCCAGCATTTT
CASSQDPDRGSQPQHF
>TRBJ1-1|.|.|TRBV5-1
TGCGCCAGCAGCTTTGAGCCGACGAACACTGAAGCTTTCTTT
CASSFEPTNTEAFF
>TRBJ1-1|.|.|TRBV3-1
TGTGCCAGCAGCCAAGGGGACGGGGGACCCGAAGCTTTCTTT
CASSQGDGGPEAFF
>TRBJ2-1|TRBD1|few|TRBV7-9
TGTGCCAGCAGCCCGCCCGGGACAGGGGGCCTCTACAATGAGCAGTTCTTC
CASSPPGTGGLYNEQFF
>TRBJ1-3|.|many|TRBV11-2
TGTGCCAGCAGCTCAATTTACAGGGTAGCTGGAAACACCATATATTTT
CASSSIYRVAGNTIYF
>TRBJ2-7|.|.|TRBV20-1
TGCAGTGCTATGGGTGGACGGACGTTCAACGAGCAGTACTTC
CSAMGGRTFNEQYF
>TRBJ2-5|TRBD2|.|TRBV6-1
TGTGCCAGCAGTGAACTAGCGGGGGCCTCTAAGACCCAGTACTTC
CASSELAGASKTQYF
>TRBJ2-7|.|many|TRBV6-7
TGTGCCAGCAGTTACTACGGGGTAGACCGAGCCTACGAGCAGTACTTC
CASSYYGVDRAYEQYF
>TRBJ2-5|TRBD1|many|TRBV6-1
TGTGCCACGCAACCGGGACAGGGGAACGGTGAGGAGACCCAGTACTTC
CATQPGQGNGEETQYF
>TRBJ2-1|TRBD2|.|TRBV20-1
TGCAGTGCGACAAGACTAGCGGGAGACTACAATGAGCAGTTCTTC
CSATRLAGDYNEQFF
>TRBJ2-1|TRBD1|.|TRBV5-6
TGTGCCAGCGGCCAGACTCCAAGTAGACAGGGTCTCTACAATGAGCAGTTCTTC
CASGQTPSRQGLYNEQFF
>TRBJ2-1|TRBD1|few|TRBV20-1
TGCAGTGCCCACCCCGGACAGGGGATTGACAATGAGCAGTTCTTC
CSAHPGQGIDNEQFF
>TRBJ1-1|.|few|TRBV29-1
TGCAGCGCCCCCCCCGGGGCTTCGAACACTGAAGCTTTCTTT
CSAPPGASNTEAFF
>TRBJ2-3|.|.|TRBV6-5
TGTGCCAGCACTTACTCTGGAGGAACCACAGATACGCAGTATTTT
CASTYSGGTTDTQYF
>TRBJ1-4|TRBD1|few|TRBV2
TGTGCCAGCAGGGGGGACAGGGCCATTATTACTGCAACTAATGAAAAACTGTTTTTT
CASRGDRAIITATNEKLFF
>TRBJ1-2|TRBD1|.|TRBV5-4
TGTGCCAGCAGCTCAGGACAGGACGGTTATGATGGCTACACCTTC
CASSSGQDGYDGYTF
>TRBJ1-2|.|few|TRBV24-1
TGTGCCCCTCCGGGCGGATTTAACTATGGCTACACCTTC
CAPPGGFNYGYTF
>TRBJ2-3|TRBD1|few|TRBV5-6
TGTGCCAGCAGTAGAACAGGGGCGCCTAAAGATACGCAGTATTTT
CASSRTGAPKDTQYF
>TRBJ1-1|.|few|TRBV7-9
TGTGCCAGCAGCTTAATCGACACTGAAGCTTTCTTT
CASSLIDTEAFF
>TRBJ2-2|.|.|TRBV12-3/TRBV12-4
TGTGCCAGCAGTTTTTTTGGGAGGAACACCGGGGAGCTGTTTTTT
CASSFFGRNTGELFF
>TRBJ1-2|.|many|TRBV28
TGTGCCAGCAGTTCAGGGAACTATGGCTACACCTTC
CASSSGNYGYTF
>TRBJ1-1|TRBD1|many|TRBV11-2
TGTGCCAGCAGCTTAGTCAGGGGGGGAGGCACTGAAGCTTTCTTT
CASSLVRGGGTEAFF
>TRBJ1-5|.|.|TRBV10-2
TGCGCCAGCAATCCGACAGGCAGCAATCAGCCCCAGCATTTT
CASNPTGSNQPQHF
>TRBJ2-1|.|.|TRBV18
TGTGCCAGCTCACCGAATCCGGGCTCCTACAATGAGCAGTCCTTC
CASSPNPGSYNEQSF
>TRBJ2-1|.|few|TRBV6-1
TGTGCCAGCAGTATGAGGGGGGATGAGCAGTTCTTC
CASSMRGDEQFF
>TRBJ1-5|.|.|TRBV3-1
TGTGCCAGCAGCCAAGGACACATTAGGGGTCAGCCCCAGCATTTT
CASSQGHIRGQPQHF
>TRBJ2-2|.|few|TRBV4-2
TGTGCCAGACCTATATTAGTCCCTAAGATCACCGGCACCGGGGAGCTGTTTTTT
CARPILVPKITGTGELFF
>TRBJ2-2|TRBD2|many|TRBV7-8
TGTGCCAGCAGCTTAGTAACTAGCGGGGGGGCCGGGGAGCTGTTTTTT
CASSLVTSGGAGELFF
>TRBJ2-5|TRBD1|many|TRBV5-1
TGCGCCAGCAGCTTGCGGACAGGGGAAGAGACCCAGTACTTC
CASSLRTGEETQYF
>TRBJ2-4|TRBD1|many|TRBV12-3/TRBV12-4
TGTGCCAGCAGGATACAGGGGGCTGGGGACATTCAGTACTTC
CASRIQGAGDIQYF
>TRBJ2-2|.|few|TRBV28
TGTGCCAGCAGTTTACCCAGGGGTGGGTACGCCGGGGAGCTGTTTTTT
CASSLPRGGYAGELFF
>TRBJ2-7|.|.|TRBV20-1
TGCAGTGCTGTCGGCAAGCGCACCTACGAGCAGTACTTC
CSAVGKRTYEQYF
>TRBJ1-5|TRBD1|few|TRBV5-1
TGCGCCAGCAGCTTGGGGGACAGGGAAAGTAGCAATCAGCCCCAGCATTTT
CASSLGDRESSNQPQHF
>TRBJ2-1|.|.|TRBV20-1
TGCAGTGCCACCACTTTTGGGGGCCCCCTGGACAATGAGCAGTTCTTC
CSATTFGGPLDNEQFF
>TRBJ2-7|.|.|TRBV20-1
TGCAGTGCTAGAGCGGGAGTAAGAATCTACGAGCAGTACTTC
CSARAGVRIYEQYF
>TRBJ1-1|.|.|TRBV19
TGTGCCAGTAGTATCGCGGACACTGAAGCTTTCTTT
CASSIADTEAFF
>TRBJ2-7|TRBD2|many|TRBV7-2
TGTGCCAGCAGCTTAGGTCCAGCGGGAGGGCCCTACGAGCAGTACTTC
CASSLGPAGGPYEQYF
>TRBJ1-1|.|few|TRBV10-3
TGTGCCATCAGTGAGACCCACGCGAACACTGAAGCTTTCTTT
CAISETHANTEAFF
>TRBJ1-2|.|many|TRBV5-8
TGTGCCAGCAGCGAGACGACTAATTATGGCTACACCTTC
CASSETTNYGYTF
>TRBJ2-7|TRBD1|many|TRBV15
TGTGCCACCAGCAGTCTCCGACAGGGGTCCGACGAGCAGTACTTC
CATSSLRQGSDEQYF
>TRBJ2-7|TRBD1|.|TRBV7-9
TGTGCCAGCAGCTTACCGGGGACAGGGTCAAGAGAGCAGTACTTC
CASSLPGTGSREQYF
>TRBJ2-7|.|few|TRBV3-1
TGTGCCAGCAGCCATCAGACAGCCTACGAGCAGTACTTC
CASSHQTAYEQYF
>TRBJ2-7|.|many|TRBV12-3/TRBV12-4
TGTGCCAGCAGTCCTTATAAAGCTGAAACCTACGAGCAGTACTTC
CASSPYKAETYEQYF
>TRBJ2-5|TRBD1|few|TRBV6-1
TGTGCCAGCAGTATCGGGACAGTTATAGAGACCCAGTACTTC
CASSIGTVIETQYF